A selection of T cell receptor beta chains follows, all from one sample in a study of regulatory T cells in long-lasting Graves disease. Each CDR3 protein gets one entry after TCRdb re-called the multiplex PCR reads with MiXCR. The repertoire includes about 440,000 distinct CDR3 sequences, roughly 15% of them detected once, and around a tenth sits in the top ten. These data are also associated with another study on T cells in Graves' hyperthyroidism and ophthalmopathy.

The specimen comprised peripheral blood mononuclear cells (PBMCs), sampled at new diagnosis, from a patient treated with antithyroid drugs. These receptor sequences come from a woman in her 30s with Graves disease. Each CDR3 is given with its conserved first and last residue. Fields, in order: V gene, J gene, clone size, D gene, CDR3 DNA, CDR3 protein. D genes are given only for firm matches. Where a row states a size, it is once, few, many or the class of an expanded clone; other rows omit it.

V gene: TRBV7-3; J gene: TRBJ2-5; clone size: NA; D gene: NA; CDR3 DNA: TGTGCCAGCAGCCCACAGACCGGGCCTACAGAGACCCAGTACTTC; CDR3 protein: CASSPQTGPTETQYF
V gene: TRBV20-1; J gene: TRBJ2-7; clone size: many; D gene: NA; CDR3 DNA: TGCAGTGCTAGAGATGCCGACGAGGGCGTTAGGCTCTACGAGCAGTACTTC; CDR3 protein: CSARDADEGVRLYEQYF
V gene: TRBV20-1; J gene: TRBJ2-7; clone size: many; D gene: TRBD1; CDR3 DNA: TGCAGTGCTAAAACAGGGGGCTCTTCCTACGAGCAGTACTTC; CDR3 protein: CSAKTGGSSYEQYF
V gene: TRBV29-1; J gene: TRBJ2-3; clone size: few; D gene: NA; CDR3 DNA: TGCAGCGTTAAGGGCAGAAGCACAGGTACGCAGTATTTT; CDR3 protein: CSVKGRSTGTQYF
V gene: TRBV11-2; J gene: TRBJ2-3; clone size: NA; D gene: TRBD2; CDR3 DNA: TGTGCCAGCAGCTTAGGGGACAGGGACCTGACTAGCGGGAGATCTAGCACAGATACGCAGTATTTT; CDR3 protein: CASSLGDRDLTSGRSSTDTQYF
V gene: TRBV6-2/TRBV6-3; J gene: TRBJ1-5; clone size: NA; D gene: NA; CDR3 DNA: TGTGCCAGCAGTTACCCCGGGTATTCCTCTTGGAGCAATCAGCCCCAGCATTTT; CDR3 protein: CASSYPGYSSWSNQPQHF
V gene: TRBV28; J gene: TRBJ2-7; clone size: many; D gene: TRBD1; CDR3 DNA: TGTGCCAGCACCCGAGAGACAGGGCTTCAGCAGTACTTC; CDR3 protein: CASTRETGLQQYF
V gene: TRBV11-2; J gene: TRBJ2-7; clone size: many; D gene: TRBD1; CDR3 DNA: TGTGCCAGCAGCGTAGGGACAGGGGGGCTTTACGAGCAGTACTTC; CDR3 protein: CASSVGTGGLYEQYF
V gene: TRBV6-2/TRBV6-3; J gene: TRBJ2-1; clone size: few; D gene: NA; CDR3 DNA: TGTGCCAGCAGTGATTCGGGACATCCCTACAATGAGCAGTTCTTC; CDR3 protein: CASSDSGHPYNEQFF
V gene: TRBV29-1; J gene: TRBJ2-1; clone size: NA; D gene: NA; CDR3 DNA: TGCAGCGTAAACAAGGAGGGGGGGTATGAGCAGTTCTTC; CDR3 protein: CSVNKEGGYEQFF
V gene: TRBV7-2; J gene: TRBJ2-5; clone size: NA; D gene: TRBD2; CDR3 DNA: TGTGCCAGCAGCTCTGACGGGACTAGCGGGATCTGGGAGACCCAGTACTTC; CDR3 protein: CASSSDGTSGIWETQYF
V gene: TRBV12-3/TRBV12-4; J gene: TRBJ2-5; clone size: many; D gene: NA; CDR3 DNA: TGTGCCAGCAGTCGCCACGGGACAGGGGGAGCGGGAGGGGTTTTTGGAGGAGAGACCCAGTACTTC; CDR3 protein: CASSRHGTGGAGGVFGGETQYF
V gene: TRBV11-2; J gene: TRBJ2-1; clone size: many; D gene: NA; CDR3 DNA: TGTGCCAGCAGCTTGACCGGGACGGACAACAATGAGCAGTTCTTC; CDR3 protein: CASSLTGTDNNEQFF
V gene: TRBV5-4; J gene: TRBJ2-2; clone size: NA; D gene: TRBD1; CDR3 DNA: TGTGCCAGCAGCCCTGGACTCGGACAGGGGTTAAACGGGGAGCTGTTTTTT; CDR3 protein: CASSPGLGQGLNGELFF
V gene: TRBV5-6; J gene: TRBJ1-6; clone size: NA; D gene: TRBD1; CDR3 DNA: TGTGCCAGCAGCTTGGTAGACAGGGTAGGGTCACCCCTCCACTTT; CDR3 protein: CASSLVDRVGSPLHF
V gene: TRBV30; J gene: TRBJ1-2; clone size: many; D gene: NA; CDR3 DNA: TGTGCCTGGACGTCTGGGGGGGACTATGGCTACACCTTC; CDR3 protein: CAWTSGGDYGYTF
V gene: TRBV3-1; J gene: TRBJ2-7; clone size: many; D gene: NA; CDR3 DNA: TGTGCCAGCAGCCCCTCGGTTGGAGGGGTCGAGCAGTACTTC; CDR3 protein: CASSPSVGGVEQYF
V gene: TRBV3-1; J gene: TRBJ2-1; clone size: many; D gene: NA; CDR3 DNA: TGTGCCAGCAGCCAAGTGGGTGGAATACCTTACAATGAGCAGTTCTTC; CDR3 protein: CASSQVGGIPYNEQFF
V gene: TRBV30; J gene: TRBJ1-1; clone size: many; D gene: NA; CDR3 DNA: TGTGCCTGGAGTAGCGACAGCCTGAACACTGAAGCTTTCTTT; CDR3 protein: CAWSSDSLNTEAFF
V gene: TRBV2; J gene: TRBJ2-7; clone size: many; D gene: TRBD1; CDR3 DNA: TGTGCCAGCAGTGAATGGGACAGGGGAGGTGACGAGCAGTACTTC; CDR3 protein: CASSEWDRGGDEQYF
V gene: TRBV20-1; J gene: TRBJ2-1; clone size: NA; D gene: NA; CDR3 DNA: TGCAGTGCTAGACAGGGGAGGGGTAACAATGAGCAGTTCTTC; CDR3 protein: CSARQGRGNNEQFF
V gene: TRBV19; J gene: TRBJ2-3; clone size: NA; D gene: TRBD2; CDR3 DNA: TGTGCCAGTAGTAAGCGGGAAACTAGCACAGATACGCAGTATTTT; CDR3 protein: CASSKRETSTDTQYF
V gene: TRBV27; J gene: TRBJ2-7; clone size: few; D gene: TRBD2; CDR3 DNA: TGTGCCAGCAGTACACGCTTTACTAGCGGAACCTACGAGCAGTACTTC; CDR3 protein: CASSTRFTSGTYEQYF
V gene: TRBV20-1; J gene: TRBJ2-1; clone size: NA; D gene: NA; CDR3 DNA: TGCAGTGCTAGTAACGGGCCCTCCTACAATGAGCAGTTCTTC; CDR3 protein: CSASNGPSYNEQFF
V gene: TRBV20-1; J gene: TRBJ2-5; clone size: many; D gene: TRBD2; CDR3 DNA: TGCAGTGCTACGGGACTAGCGGGAGTCCTGGTGGGCGAGACCCAGTACTTC; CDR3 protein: CSATGLAGVLVGETQYF
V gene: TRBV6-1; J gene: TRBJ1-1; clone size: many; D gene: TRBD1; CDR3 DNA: TGTGCCAGCAGTCGGGACAGGGGGCCTGTTATGAACACTGAAGCTTTCTTT; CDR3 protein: CASSRDRGPVMNTEAFF
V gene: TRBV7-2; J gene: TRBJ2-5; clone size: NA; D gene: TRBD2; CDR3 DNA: TGTGCCAGCAGTCCTCAAGGCGCCGGGACTAGCGGGAGACGAAAGACCCAGTACTTC; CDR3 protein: CASSPQGAGTSGRRKTQYF
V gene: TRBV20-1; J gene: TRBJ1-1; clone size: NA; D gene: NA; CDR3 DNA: TGCAGTGCCCTCCCCTCAGGGGCAGCAGCTTTCTTT; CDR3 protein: CSALPSGAAAFF
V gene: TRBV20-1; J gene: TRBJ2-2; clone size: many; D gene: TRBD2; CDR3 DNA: TGCAGTGCTAGGAGACTAGCGGGGGGGACCGGGGAGCTGTTTTTT; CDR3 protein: CSARRLAGGTGELFF
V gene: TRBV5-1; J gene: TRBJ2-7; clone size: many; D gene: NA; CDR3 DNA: TGCGCCAGCAGCCCGCAGGGGGGTTCCTACGAGCAGTACTTC; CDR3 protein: CASSPQGGSYEQYF
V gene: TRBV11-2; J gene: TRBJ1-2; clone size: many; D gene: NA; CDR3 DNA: TGTGCCAGCAGCACACCTGAGCAGGGACACTCCCTTTTCGGCTACACCTTC; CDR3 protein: CASSTPEQGHSLFGYTF
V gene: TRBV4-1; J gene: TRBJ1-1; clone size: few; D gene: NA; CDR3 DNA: TGCGCCAGCAGCCAACCGAGGGGGGAGTGGAACACTGAAGCTTTCTTT; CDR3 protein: CASSQPRGEWNTEAFF